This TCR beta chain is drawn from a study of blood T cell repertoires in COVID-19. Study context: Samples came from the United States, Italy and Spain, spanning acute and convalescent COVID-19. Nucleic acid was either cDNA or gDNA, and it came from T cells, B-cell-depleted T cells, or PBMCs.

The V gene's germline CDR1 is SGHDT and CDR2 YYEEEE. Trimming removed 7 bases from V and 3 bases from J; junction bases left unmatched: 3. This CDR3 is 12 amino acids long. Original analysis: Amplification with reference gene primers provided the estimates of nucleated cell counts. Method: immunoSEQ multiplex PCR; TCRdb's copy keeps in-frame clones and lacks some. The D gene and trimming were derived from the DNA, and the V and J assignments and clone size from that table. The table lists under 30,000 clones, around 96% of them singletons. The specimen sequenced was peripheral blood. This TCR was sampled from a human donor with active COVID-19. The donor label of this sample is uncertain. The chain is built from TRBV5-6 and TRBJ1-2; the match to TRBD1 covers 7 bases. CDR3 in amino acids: CASGDSYYGYTF. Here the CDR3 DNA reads TGTGCCAGCGGGGACAGTTACTATGGCTACACCTTC. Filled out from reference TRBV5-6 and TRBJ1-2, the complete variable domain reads DAGVTQSPTHLIKTRGQQVTLRCSPKSGHDTVSWYQQALGQGPQFIFQYYEEEERQRGNFPDRFSGHQFPNYSSELNVNALLLGDSALYLCASGDSYYGYTFGSGTRLTVV.